These 11 T cell receptor beta chains originate from one sample sequenced in a study of OX40 agonist ivuxolimab in advanced cancers. Clones were read by immunoSEQ multiplex PCR, and TCRdb kept only the in-frame ones, dropping some. The table includes 30,000 or so clones, approximately 90% detected once. The source material was CD4+ or CD8+ T cells sorted from blood, sampled in a trial of the OX40 agonist ivuxolimab. All receptors derive from an adult with an advanced solid tumor such as melanoma, head and neck, liver or kidney cancer.

This chain joins TRBV9 and TRBJ1-2; 7 bases match TRBD1. Germline CDR1 reads SGDLS; CDR2 reads YYNGEE. The V and J ends lost 3 bases and 8 bases, in that order; junction bases with no gene match: 13. The CDR3 loop spans 15 amino acids. CDR3 sequence (DNA): TGTGCCAGCAGCGCCACACTGGAGACAGGGATCGGCTACACCTTC. It is translated as CASSATLETGIGYTF.

V usage is TRBV4-1 and J usage is TRBJ1-3, with D unresolved. CDR3 length: 16 amino acids. Germline V gene lookup returns CDR1 MGHRA and CDR2 YSYEKL. Between the trimmed V and J ends, which lost 0 bases and 0 bases, there was a span of 9 bases. The CDR3 nucleotides are TGCGCCAGCAGCCAAGACGTGGCAGACTCTGGAAACACCATATATTTT. Translated, it gives CASSQDVADSGNTIYF.

The chain is built from TRBV29-1 and TRBJ2-6; no definite D call. Germline assignment: CDR1 SQVTM and CDR2 ANQGSEA. V was clipped by 0 bases and J by 0 bases, with 6 bases between them. The CDR3 runs 15 residues. The CDR3 loop reads CSVEDPSSGANVLTF. Written as DNA, the CDR3 is TGCAGCGTTGAAGATCCCAGCTCTGGGGCCAACGTCCTGACTTTC.

The chain is built from TRBV6-6 and TRBJ2-1; D might be TRBD1 (6 bases). The CDR3 is 13 amino acids. The germline gives CDR1 MNHNY, CDR2 SVGAGI (reference sequence). The V end was cut by 5 bases, the J end by 5 bases, with 10 bases between. DNA for the CDR3: TGTGCCAGCAGTGACACAGGGAACAATGAGCAGTTCTTC. As protein: CASSDTGNNEQFF.

The J gene is TRBJ2-7, the V gene TRBV28; 7 bases are shared with TRBD1. Germline V CDR1 and CDR2: MDHEN, SYDVKM. This CDR3 is built from 14 residues. Trimming removed 5 bases from V and 1 base from J; junction bases left unmatched: 5. Here the CDR3 reads CASSPGQRSYEQYF. CDR3 DNA: TGTGCCAGCAGTCCGGGACAGCGATCCTACGAGCAGTACTTC.

The chain joins TRBV19 to TRBJ2-7; D not resolved. The V gene's germline CDR1 is LNHDA and CDR2 SQIVND (reference sequence). The CDR3 totals 11 residues. Trimming removed 2 bases at V and 5 bases at J, with 4 bases between. The CDR3, as DNA: TGTGCCAGTAGTATAAGTAACGAGCAGTACTTC. Translating gives CASSISNEQYF. Together with reference TRBV19 and TRBJ2-7, the CDR3 gives the full variable domain: DGGITQSPKYLFRKEGQNVTLSCEQNLNHDAMYWYRQDPGQGLRLIYYSQIVNDFQKGDIAEGYSVSREKKESFPLTVTSAQKNPTAFYLCASSISNEQYFGPGTRLTVT.

This chain links TRBV5-1 with TRBJ1-4, with 7 bases identical to TRBD1. V lost 2 bases and J lost 0; bases outside the gene matches: 4. There are 16 residues in the CDR3. In germline, CDR1 is SGHRS, CDR2 YFSETQ. In nucleotides, the CDR3 is TGCGCCAGCAGCTTCGGGACAGCGGCAACTAATGAAAAACTGTTTTTT. Protein: CASSFGTAATNEKLFF.

The V and J genes are TRBV5-1 and TRBJ1-2; no definite D call. V lost 2 bases and J lost 0, with 11 bases in between. CDR3 length: 15 amino acids. Germline V gene data show CDR1 as SGHRS and CDR2 as YFSETQ. Written as DNA, the CDR3 is TGCGCCAGCAGCTTCCACGCTGAAGCTAACTATGGCTACACCTTC. Its protein is CASSFHAEANYGYTF.

This chain uses TRBV7-9 with TRBJ2-7, with D perhaps matching TRBD2 (6 bases). With 5 bases removed from V and 3 bases from J, the gap between germline ends came to 14 bases. The V gene's germline CDR1 is SEHNR and CDR2 FQNEAQ (reference sequence). The CDR3 runs to 14 residues. The CDR3 region has the DNA TGTGCCAGCAGCCTACCGGGACTTCTCTACGAGCAGTACTTC. Amino acids: CASSLPGLLYEQYF.

V usage is TRBV30 and J usage is TRBJ2-1; D possibly corresponds to TRBD2 (5 bases). Germline V gene lookup returns CDR1 GTSNPN and CDR2 SVGIG (reference sequence). V lost 3 bases and J 5 bases, leaving 26 bases between the germline ends. The CDR3 extends over 18 amino acids. The CDR3 is CAWSHYDPGEFGDNEQFF. The CDR3 nucleotides read TGTGCCTGGAGCCATTATGATCCTGGGGAGTTTGGCGACAATGAGCAGTTCTTC.

The CDR3 DNA sequence: TGCGCCAGCAGCTTGGGACAGGGGGGCTACGAGCAGTACTTC. Translated: CASSLGQGGYEQYF. The chain employs TRBV4-1 and TRBJ2-5; TRBD1 agrees at 11 bases. The J call may not be correct, given that the DNA end is closer to TRBJ2-7. This CDR3 is 14 amino acids long. Germline-derived CDR1 and CDR2 are MGHRA and YSYEKL.